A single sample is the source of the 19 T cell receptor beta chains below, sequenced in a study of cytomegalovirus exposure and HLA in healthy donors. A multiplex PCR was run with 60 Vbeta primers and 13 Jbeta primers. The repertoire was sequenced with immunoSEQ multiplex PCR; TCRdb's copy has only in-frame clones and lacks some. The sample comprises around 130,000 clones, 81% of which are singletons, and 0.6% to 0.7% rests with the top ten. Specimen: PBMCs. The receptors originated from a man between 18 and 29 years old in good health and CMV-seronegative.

The CDR3 here is CASSVFTGSGNTIYF. The CDR3 DNA is TGTGCCAGCAGCGTGTTTACAGGTTCTGGAAACACCATATATTTT. The rearrangement links TRBV9 to TRBJ1-3; D is perhaps TRBD1 (5 bases). The ends were cut back, 2 bases at V and 1 base at J, with 10 bases in the middle. The CDR3 is 15 amino acids. Germline assignment: CDR1 SGDLS and CDR2 YYNGEE.

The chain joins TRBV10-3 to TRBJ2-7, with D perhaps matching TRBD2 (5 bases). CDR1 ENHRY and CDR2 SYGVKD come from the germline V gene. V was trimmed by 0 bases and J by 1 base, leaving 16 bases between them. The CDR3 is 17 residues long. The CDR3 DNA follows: TGTGCCATCAGTGAGTCGAGGGCAGGCAGTCGTTCCTACGAGCAGTACTTC. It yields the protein CAISESRAGSRSYEQYF.

The CDR3 spells CASSSRTGKDEQFF. As DNA, the CDR3 is TGTGCCAGCAGCTCAAGGACAGGGAAGGATGAGCAGTTCTTC. The chain recombines TRBV5-5 with TRBJ2-1; 8 bases align to TRBD1. After removal of 3 bases from V and 8 bases from J, the junction contained 7 bases not matched to a gene. The germline V gene encodes CDR1 SGHKS and CDR2 YYEKEE (reference sequence). CDR3 size: 14 residues.

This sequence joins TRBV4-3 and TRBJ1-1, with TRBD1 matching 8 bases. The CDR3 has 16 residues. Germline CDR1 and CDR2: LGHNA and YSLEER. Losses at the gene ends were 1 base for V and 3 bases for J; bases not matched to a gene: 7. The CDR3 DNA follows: TGCGCCAGCAGCCAAGGTTACAGGGGGGTGTACACTGAAGCTTTCTTT. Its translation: CASSQGYRGVYTEAFF.

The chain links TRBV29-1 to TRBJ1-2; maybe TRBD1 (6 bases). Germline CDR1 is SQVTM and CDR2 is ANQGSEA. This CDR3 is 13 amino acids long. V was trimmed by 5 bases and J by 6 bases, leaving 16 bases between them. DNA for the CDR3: TGCAGCGTTACAGGGAGGGTTGACGATGGCTACACCTTC. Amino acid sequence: CSVTGRVDDGYTF.

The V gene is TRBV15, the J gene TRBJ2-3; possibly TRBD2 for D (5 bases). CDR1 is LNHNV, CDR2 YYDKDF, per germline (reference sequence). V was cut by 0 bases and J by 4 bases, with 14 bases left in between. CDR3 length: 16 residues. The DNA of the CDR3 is TGTGCCACCAGCAGAGATCGACCTAGCATAGCAGATACGCAGTATTTT. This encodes CATSRDRPSIADTQYF.

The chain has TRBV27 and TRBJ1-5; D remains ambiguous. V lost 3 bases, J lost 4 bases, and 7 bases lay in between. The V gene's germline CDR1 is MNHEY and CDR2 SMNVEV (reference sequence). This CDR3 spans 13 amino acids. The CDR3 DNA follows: TGTGCCAGCAGTTTTGAGGAAAATCAGCCCCAGCATTTT. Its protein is CASSFEENQPQHF.

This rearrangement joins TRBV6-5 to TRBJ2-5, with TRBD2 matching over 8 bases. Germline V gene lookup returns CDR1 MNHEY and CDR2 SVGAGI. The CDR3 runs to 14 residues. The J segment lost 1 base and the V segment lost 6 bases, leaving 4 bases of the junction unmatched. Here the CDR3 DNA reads TGTGCCAGCAGCCACCGGGGGGGCCAAGAGACCCAGTACTTC. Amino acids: CASSHRGGQETQYF.

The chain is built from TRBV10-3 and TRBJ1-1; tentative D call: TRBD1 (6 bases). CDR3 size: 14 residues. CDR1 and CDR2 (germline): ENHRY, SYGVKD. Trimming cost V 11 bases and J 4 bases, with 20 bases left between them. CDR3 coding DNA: TGTGCCTCGTCCCCGGGGGGGCAGGGCACTGAAGCTTTCTTT. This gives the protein CASSPGGQGTEAFF.

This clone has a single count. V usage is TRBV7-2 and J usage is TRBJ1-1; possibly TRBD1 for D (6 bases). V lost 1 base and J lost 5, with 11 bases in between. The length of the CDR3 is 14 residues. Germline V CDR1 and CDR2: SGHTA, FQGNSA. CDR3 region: CASSLGGLVTEAFF. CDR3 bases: TGTGCCAGCAGCTTAGGGGGGCTCGTGACTGAAGCTTTCTTT.

The CDR3 region has the DNA TGTGCCAGCAGCTTGGGACAGGGCCTAACTAACTATGGCTACACCTTC. This codes for CASSLGQGLTNYGYTF. The chain has TRBV7-9 and TRBJ1-2; 9 bases align to TRBD1. Germline lookup yields CDR1 SEHNR and CDR2 FQNEAQ (reference sequence). V was clipped by 3 bases and J by 0 bases; unmatched bases: 5. The CDR3 extends over 16 amino acids.

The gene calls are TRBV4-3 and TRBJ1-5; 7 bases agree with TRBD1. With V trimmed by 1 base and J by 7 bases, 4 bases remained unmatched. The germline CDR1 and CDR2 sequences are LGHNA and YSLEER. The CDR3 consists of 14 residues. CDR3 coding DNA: TGCGCCAGCAGCCAAGGACAGGGAGGACAGCCCCAGCATTTT. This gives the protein CASSQGQGGQPQHF.

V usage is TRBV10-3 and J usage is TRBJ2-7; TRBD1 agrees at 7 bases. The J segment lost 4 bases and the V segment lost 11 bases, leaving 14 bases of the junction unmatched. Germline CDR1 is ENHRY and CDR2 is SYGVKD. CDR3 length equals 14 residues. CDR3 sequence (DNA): TGTGCCGTACGATCCGGGACAGCCGATTACGAGCAGTACTTC. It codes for CAVRSGTADYEQYF.

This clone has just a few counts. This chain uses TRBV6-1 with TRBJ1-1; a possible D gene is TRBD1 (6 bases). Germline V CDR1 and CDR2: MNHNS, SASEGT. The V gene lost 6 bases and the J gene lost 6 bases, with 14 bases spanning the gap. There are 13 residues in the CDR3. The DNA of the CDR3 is TGTGCCAGCAGGGGTCAGGGGCGGCCTGAAGCTTTCTTT. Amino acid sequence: CASRGQGRPEAFF.

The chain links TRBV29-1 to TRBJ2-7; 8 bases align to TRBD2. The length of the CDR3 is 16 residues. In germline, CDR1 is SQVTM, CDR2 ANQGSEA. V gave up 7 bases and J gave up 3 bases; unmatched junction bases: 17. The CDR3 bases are TGCAGCGCGGGGGGGTGGGCACAGGGACACGACTACGAGCAGTACTTC. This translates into CSAGGWAQGHDYEQYF.

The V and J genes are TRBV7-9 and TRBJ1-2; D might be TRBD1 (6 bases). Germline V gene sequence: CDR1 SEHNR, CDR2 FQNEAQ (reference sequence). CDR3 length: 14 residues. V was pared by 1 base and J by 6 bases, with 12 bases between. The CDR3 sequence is CASSLVGTKDGYTF. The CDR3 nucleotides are TGTGCCAGCAGCTTAGTCGGGACAAAGGATGGCTACACCTTC.

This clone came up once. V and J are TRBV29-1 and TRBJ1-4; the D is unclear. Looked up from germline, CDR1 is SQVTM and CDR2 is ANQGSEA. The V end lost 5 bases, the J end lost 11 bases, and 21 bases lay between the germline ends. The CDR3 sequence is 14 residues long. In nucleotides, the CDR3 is TGCAGCGTTACTATCACGTGGCCCGGTGGGAAACTGTTTTTT. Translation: CSVTITWPGGKLFF. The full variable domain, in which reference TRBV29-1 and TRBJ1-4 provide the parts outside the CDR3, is SAVISQKPSRDICQRGTSLTIQCQVDSQVTMMFWYRQQPGQSLTLIATANQGSEATYESGFVIDKFPISRPNLTFSTLTVSNMSPEDSSIYLCSVTITWPGGKLFFGSGTQLSVL.

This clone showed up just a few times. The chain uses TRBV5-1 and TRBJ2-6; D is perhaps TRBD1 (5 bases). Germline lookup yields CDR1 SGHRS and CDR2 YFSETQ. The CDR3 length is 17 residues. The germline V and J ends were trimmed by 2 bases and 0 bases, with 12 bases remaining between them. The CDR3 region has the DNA TGCGCCAGCAGCTTAACCCAGGGATACTCTGGGGCCAACGTCCTGACTTTC. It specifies CASSLTQGYSGANVLTF.

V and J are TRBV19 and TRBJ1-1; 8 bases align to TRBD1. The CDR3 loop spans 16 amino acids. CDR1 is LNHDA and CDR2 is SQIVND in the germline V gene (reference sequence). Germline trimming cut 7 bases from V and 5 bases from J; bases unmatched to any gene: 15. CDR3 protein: CASNLPAGGRRTEAFF. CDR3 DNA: TGTGCCAGTAATCTTCCCGCAGGGGGCCGGAGGACTGAAGCTTTCTTT.